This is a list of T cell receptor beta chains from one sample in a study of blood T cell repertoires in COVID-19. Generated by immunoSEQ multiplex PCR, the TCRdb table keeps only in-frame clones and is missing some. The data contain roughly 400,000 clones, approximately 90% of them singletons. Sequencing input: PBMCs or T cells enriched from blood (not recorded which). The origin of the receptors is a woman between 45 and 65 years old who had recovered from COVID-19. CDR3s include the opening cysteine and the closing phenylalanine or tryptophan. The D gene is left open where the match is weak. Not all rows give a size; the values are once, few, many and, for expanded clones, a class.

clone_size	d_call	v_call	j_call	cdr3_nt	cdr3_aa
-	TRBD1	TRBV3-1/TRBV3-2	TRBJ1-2	TGTGCCAGCAGCCAGTCTCGCGGGACAGGGGGCTTCGGCTACACCTTC	CASSQSRGTGGFGYTF
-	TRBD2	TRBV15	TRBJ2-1	TGTGCCACCAGCAGAGATAGTTATAGCGGGGGGGCCAATGAGCAGTTCTTC	CATSRDSYSGGANEQFF
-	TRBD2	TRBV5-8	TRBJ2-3	TGTGCCAGCAGCTTGAATCTAGCGGGGGGATACACAGATACGCAGTATTTT	CASSLNLAGGYTDTQYF
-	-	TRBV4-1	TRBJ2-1	TGCGCCAGCAGCCAACGAGGATCGGGAAATGAGCAGTTCTTC	CASSQRGSGNEQFF
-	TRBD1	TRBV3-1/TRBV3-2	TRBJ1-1	TGTGCCAGCAGCCCCACACAGGGGGCCGGCACTGAAGCTTTCTTT	CASSPTQGAGTEAFF
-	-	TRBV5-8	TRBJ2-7	TGTGCCAGCAGCTTCGACAAGTACGAGCAGTACTTC	CASSFDKYEQYF
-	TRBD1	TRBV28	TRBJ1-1	TGTGCCGCCAGGGGACAGGTCACTGAAGCTTTCTTT	CAARGQVTEAFF
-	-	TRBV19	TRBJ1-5	TGTGCCAGTAGTGAGGAGCTGCAGCCCCAGCATTTT	CASSEELQPQHF
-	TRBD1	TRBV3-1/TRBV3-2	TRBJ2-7	TGTGCCAGCAGCCAGGGGACAGGGGCCTTGGGGAAGCAGTACTTC	CASSQGTGALGKQYF
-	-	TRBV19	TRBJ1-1	TGTGCCAGTAAGTATGCTCGAGGGTACACTGAAGCTTTCTTT	CASKYARGYTEAFF
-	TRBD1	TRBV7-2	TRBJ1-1	TGTGCCAGCAGACCCGACAGGGGTAGCGCTGAAGCTTTCTTT	CASRPDRGSAEAFF
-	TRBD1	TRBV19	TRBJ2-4	TGTGCCAGTAGTGCAGAGGACAGGGGGAGAAGTTTTATTTCCAAAAACATTCAGTACTTC	CASSAEDRGRSFISKNIQYF
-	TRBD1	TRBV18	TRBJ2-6	TGTGCCAGCTCGACCGGGACAGTCGGGGCCAACGTCCTGACTTTC	CASSTGTVGANVLTF
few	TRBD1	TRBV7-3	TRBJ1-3	TGTGCCAGCAGCTTAAGGGGCAGGGGGAGTGGAAACACCATATATTTT	CASSLRGRGSGNTIYF
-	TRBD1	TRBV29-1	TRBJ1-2	TGCAGCGTCCAGACAGGGACGGTCTATGGCTACACCTTC	CSVQTGTVYGYTF
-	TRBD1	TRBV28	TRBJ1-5	TGTGCCAGCAGTTTATCACCGGGACAGGGGGCGCCGGGTTATCAGCCCCAGCATTTT	CASSLSPGQGAPGYQPQHF
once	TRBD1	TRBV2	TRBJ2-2	TGTGCCAGCAGTGGGGACAGGGCCGGGGAGCTGTTTTTT	CASSGDRAGELFF
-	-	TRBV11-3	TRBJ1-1	TGTGCCAGCAGCAAGGGGGGAGGGATGAACACTGAAGCTTTCTTT	CASSKGGGMNTEAFF
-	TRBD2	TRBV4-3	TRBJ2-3	TGCGCCAGCAGCCTGGAAGCGGGGCGGGAGGGAGATACGCAGTATTTT	CASSLEAGREGDTQYF
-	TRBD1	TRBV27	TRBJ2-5	TGTGCCAGCAGTTTAGCGGGACAGGGTACGGAGACCCAGTACTTC	CASSLAGQGTETQYF
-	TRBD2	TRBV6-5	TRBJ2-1	TGTGCCAGCAGTTACTCGCTACTAGCGGGGGATAATGAGCAGTTCTTC	CASSYSLLAGDNEQFF
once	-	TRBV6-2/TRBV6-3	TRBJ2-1	TGTGCCAGCAGTCTAACTAGTCTTCCTTACAATGAGCAGTTCTTC	CASSLTSLPYNEQFF
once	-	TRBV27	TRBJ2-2	TGTGCCAGCAGTCCCCGGGTCCAAAACACCGGGGAGCTGTTTTTT	CASSPRVQNTGELFF
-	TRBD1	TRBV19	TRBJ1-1	TGTGCCAGTACTCAAACAGACAGGGTGAGAACTGAAGCTTTCTTT	CASTQTDRVRTEAFF
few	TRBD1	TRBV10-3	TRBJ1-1	TGTGCCATCAGCCCCGCGACAGGGAAGGCTTTCTTT	CAISPATGKAFF
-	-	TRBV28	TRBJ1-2	TGTGCCAGCAGTTTAGGCACTAACTATGGCTACACCTTC	CASSLGTNYGYTF
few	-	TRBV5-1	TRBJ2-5	TGCGCCAGCAGCTTGGGTGGGGGGGCCCAAGAGACCCAGTACTTC	CASSLGGGAQETQYF
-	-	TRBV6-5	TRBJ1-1	TGTGCCAGCAGAACCGGGACTTTTGCTGAAGCTTTCTTT	CASRTGTFAEAFF
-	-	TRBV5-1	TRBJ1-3	TGCGCCAGCAGCCCAGGGTCAAGCTCTGGAAACACCATATATTTT	CASSPGSSSGNTIYF
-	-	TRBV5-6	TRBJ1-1	TGTGCCAGCAGCTCGACCGGAGGTTGGGGTGAAGCTTTCTTT	CASSSTGGWGEAFF
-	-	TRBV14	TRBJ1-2	TGTGCCAGCAGCCAAGGGGTATGGGACACTGGCTACACCTTC	CASSQGVWDTGYTF
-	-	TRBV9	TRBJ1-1	TGTGCCAGCAGCGTAGACATGGGAGGCACTGAAGCTTTCTTT	CASSVDMGGTEAFF
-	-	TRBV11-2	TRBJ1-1	TGTGCCAGCAGCTTAGGAGCCCGCCTACCTGAAGCTTTCTTT	CASSLGARLPEAFF
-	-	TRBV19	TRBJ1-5	TGTGCCAGTAGTATAGGGGGAGGTATGTATCAGCCCCAGCATTTT	CASSIGGGMYQPQHF
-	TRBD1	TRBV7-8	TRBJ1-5	TGTGCCAGCAGCTTGGGGACAGGGGGGGTTGGTGGCAATCAGCCCCAGCATTTT	CASSLGTGGVGGNQPQHF
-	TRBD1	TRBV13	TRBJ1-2	TGTGCCAGCAGCGAAGCCGCGATACCGGGACAGGGGTACTATGGCTACACCTTC	CASSEAAIPGQGYYGYTF
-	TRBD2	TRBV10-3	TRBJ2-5	TGTGCCATCAGGCCCCCCAGCGGGGGTCAACTCCTCTTCCAGTACTTC	CAIRPPSGGQLLFQYF
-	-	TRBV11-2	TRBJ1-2	TGTGCCAGCAGCCTCGGGAGTCCTCACTATGGCTACACCTTC	CASSLGSPHYGYTF
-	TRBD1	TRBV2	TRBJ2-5	TGTGCCAGCAGTGGGACAGGGAACCCAGAGACCCAGTACTTC	CASSGTGNPETQYF
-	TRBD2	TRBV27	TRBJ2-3	TGTGCCAGCAGTTTATCCCCTTCCGGGGGACTAGCTTTAGGGAATACGCAGTATTTT	CASSLSPSGGLALGNTQYF
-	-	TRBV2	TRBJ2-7	TGTGCCAGCAGACTTAACAGGATTAGCTACGAGCAGTACTTC	CASRLNRISYEQYF
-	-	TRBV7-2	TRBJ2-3	TGTGCCAGCAGCTTAGTTATTAGCGGCGGCTCCACAGATACGCAGTATTTT	CASSLVISGGSTDTQYF
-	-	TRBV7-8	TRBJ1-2	TGTGCCAGCAGCTTAGATTACGAGAGAGGCTACACCTTC	CASSLDYERGYTF
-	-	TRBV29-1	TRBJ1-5	TGCAGCGCCGGGGGGCAGGTAGGTCAGCCCCAGCATTTT	CSAGGQVGQPQHF
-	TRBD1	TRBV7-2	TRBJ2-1	TGTGCCAGCAGCCTATCCGGGACAGGGGGTATGTATGAGCAGTTCTTC	CASSLSGTGGMYEQFF
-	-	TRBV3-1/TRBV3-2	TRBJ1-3	TGTGCCAGCAGCCCGGGCGGGGGAAGGACTGGAAACACCATATATTTT	CASSPGGGRTGNTIYF
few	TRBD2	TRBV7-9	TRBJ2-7	TGTGCCAGCAGCCCTAGCGGGGTCGAGCAGTACTTC	CASSPSGVEQYF
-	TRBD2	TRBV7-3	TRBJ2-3	TGTGCCAGCAGCCCCCGGACTAGCGGGGGGGTTGGTACGCAGTATTTT	CASSPRTSGGVGTQYF
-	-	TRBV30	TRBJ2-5	TGTGCCTGGGGGTGGGGGCGTCAAGAGACCCAGTACTTC	CAWGWGRQETQYF
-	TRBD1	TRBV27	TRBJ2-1	TGTGCCAGCAAAACCGGGACAGGGTCGGGTGAGCAGTTCTTC	CASKTGTGSGEQFF
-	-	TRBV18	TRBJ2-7	TGTGCCAGCTCACCATCTACCGGGGGAAACTACGAGCAGTACTTC	CASSPSTGGNYEQYF
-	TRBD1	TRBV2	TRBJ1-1	TGTGCCAGGGGCAGGGGGCTTACGACTGAAGCTTTCTTT	CARGRGLTTEAFF